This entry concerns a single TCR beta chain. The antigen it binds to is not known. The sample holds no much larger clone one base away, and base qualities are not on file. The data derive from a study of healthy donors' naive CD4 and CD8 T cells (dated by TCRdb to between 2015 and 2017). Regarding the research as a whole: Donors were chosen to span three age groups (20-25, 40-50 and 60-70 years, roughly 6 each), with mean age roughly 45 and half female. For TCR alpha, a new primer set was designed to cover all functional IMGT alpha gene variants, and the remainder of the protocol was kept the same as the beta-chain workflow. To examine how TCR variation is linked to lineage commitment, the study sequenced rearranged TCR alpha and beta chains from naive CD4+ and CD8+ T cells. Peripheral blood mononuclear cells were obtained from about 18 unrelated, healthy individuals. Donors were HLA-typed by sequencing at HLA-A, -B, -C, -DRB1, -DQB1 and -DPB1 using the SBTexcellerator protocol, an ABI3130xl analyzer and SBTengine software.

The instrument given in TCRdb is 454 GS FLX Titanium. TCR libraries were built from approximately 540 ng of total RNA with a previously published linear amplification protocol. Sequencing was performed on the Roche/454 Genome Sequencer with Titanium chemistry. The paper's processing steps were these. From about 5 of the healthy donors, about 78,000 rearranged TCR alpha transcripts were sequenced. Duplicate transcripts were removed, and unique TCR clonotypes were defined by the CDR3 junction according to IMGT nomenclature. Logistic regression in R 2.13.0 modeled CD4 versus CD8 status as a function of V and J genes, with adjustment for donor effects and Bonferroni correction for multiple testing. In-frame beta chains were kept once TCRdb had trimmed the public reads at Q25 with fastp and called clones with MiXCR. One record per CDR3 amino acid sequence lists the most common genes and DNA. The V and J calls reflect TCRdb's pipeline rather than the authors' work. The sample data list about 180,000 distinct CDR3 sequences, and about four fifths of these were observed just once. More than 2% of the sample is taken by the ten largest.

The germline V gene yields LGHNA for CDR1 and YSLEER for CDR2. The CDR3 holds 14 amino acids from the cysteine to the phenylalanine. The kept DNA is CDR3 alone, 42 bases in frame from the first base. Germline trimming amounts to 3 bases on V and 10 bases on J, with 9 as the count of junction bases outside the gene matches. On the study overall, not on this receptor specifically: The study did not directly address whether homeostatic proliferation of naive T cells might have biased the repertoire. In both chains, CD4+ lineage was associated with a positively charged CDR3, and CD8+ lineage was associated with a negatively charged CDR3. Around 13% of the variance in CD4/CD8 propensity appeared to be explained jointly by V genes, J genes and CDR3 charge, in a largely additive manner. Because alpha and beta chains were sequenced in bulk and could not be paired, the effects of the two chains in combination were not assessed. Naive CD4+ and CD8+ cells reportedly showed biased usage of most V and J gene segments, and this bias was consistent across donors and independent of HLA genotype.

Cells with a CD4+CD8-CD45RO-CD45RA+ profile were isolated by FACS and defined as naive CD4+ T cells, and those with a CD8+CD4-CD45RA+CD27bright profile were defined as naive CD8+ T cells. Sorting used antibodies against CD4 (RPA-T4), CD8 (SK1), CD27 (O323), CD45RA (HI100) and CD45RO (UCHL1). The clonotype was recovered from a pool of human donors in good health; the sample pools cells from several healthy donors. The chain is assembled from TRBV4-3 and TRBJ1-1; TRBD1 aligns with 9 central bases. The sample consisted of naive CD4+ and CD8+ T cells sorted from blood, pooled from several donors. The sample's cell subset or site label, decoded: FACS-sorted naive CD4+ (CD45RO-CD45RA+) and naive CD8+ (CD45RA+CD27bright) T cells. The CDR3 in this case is CASSQPGQGVAAFF. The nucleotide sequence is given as TGCGCCAGCAGCCAGCCGGGACAGGGAGTTGCAGCTTTCTTT.